The 4 T cell receptor beta chains reported below all come from one sample, sequenced in a study of early T cells in non-severe SARS-CoV-2 infection. TCRdb reprocessed the 5' RACE reads via MiXCR and lists one record per CDR3 protein. Found here are around 50,000 distinct CDR3 sequences, 10% to 15% of them singletons; the top ten hold approximately 2.9%. The sequencing sample was made of whole blood. The receptors come from an adult who was a healthcare worker with PCR-confirmed SARS-CoV-2 infection or an uninfected control (not recorded which).

J is TRBJ2-7 and V is TRBV6-5, with 9 bases aligning to TRBD2. J lost 4 bases, V lost 5 bases, and 9 bases had no gene match. This CDR3 has 15 residues. The germline gives CDR1 MNHEY, CDR2 SVGAGI. In nucleotides, the CDR3 is TGTGCCAGCAGTGGTAGCGGGAGCCCCGGGTACGAGCAGTACTTC. Translation: CASSGSGSPGYEQYF.

At least ten counts were recorded for this clonotype. The chain is built from TRBV2 and TRBJ1-5, with 11 bases identical to TRBD1. V gave up 6 bases and J gave up 4 bases; unmatched junction bases: 2. The CDR3 covers 14 residues. Germline lookup yields CDR1 SNHLY and CDR2 FYNNEI. This CDR3 reads CASSRDRGNQPQHF. CDR3 coding DNA: TGTGCCAGCAGCAGGGACAGGGGGAATCAGCCCCAGCATTTT.

There are a few counts of this clonotype. The V gene is TRBV29-1, the J gene TRBJ2-3, with 13 positions matching TRBD2. Germline V gene lookup returns CDR1 SQVTM and CDR2 ANQGSEA. CDR3 length: 16 residues. With V trimmed by 4 bases and J by 6 bases, 10 bases remained unmatched. In DNA, the CDR3 is TGCAGCGTTGGCCGGACTAGCGGGAGCAGTACGGATACGCAGTATTTT. Protein sequence: CSVGRTSGSSTDTQYF.

The chain joins TRBV12-3 or TRBV12-4 to TRBJ1-1; maybe TRBD1 (5 bases). CDR3 length: 13 residues. V lost 10 bases and J lost 3, with 15 bases in between. CDR3 in amino acids: CAIGGVVHTEAFF. CDR3 bases: TGTGCCATCGGGGGGGTGGTCCACACTGAAGCTTTCTTT.